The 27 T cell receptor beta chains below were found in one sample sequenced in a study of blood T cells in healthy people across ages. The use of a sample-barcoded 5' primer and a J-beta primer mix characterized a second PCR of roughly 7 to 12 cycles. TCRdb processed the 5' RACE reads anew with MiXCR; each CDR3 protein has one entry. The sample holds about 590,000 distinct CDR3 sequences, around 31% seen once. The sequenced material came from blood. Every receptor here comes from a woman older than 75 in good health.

CDR3 in amino acids: CASSLRRGTQYF. In DNA form, the CDR3 reads TGTGCCAGCTCACTACGAAGGGGGACCCAGTACTTC. The chain carries TRBV18 and TRBJ2-5, with a weak D call TRBD1 (5 bases). In germline, CDR1 is KGHSH, CDR2 LQKENI. Trimming cost V 4 bases and J 7 bases, with 10 bases left between them. The CDR3 spans 12 residues.

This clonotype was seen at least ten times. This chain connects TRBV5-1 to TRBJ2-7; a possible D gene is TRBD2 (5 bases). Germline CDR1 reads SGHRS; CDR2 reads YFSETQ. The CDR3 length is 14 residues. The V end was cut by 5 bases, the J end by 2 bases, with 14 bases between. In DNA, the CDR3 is TGCGCCAGCAGACCGGACTTTACCCCCTACGAGCAGTACTTC. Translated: CASRPDFTPYEQYF.

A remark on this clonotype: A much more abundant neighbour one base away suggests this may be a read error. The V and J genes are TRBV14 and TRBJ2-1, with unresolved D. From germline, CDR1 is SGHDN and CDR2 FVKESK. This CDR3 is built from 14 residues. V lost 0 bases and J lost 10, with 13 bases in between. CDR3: CASSQDLKSYEQFF. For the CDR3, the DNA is TGTGCCAGCAGCCAAGATCTGAAGTCCTACGAGCAGTTCTTC.

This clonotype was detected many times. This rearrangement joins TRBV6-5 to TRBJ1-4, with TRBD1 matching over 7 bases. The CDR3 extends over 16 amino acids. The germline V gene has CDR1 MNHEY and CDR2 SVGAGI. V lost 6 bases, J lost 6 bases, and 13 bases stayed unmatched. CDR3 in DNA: TGTGCCAGCAGCTCCGGGCAGGGGGGGGCTTATGAAAAACTGTTTTTT. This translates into CASSSGQGGAYEKLFF.

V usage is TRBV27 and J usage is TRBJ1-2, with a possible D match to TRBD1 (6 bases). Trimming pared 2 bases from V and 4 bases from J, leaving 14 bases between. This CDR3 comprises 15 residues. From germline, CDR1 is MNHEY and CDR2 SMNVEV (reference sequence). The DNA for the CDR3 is TGTGCCAGCAGTTTAAAGGGGGGACGGGGCTATGGCTACACCTTC. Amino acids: CASSLKGGRGYGYTF.

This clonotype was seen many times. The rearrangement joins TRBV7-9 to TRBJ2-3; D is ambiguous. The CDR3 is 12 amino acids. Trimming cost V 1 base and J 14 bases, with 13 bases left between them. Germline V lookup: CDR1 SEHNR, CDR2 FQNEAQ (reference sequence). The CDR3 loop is CASSLDIRVSYF. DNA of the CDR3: TGTGCCAGCAGCTTAGATATCAGAGTCTCGTATTTT.

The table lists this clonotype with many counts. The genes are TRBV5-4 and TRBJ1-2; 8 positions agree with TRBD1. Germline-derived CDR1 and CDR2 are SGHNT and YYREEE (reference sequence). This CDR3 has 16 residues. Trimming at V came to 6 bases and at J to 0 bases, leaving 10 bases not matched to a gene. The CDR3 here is CASTAQGELTNYGYTF. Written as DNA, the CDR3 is TGTGCCAGCACCGCACAGGGGGAACTTACTAACTATGGCTACACCTTC.

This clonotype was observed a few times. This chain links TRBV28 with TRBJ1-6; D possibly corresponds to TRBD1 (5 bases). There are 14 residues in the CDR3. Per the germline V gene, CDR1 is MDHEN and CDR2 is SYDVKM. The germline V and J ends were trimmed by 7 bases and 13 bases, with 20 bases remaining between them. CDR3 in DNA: TGTGCCAGCACCGACGGGACGGTGCGCTCTCCCCTCCACTTT. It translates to CASTDGTVRSPLHF. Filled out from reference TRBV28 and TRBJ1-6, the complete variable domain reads DVKVTQSSRYLVKRTGEKVFLECVQDMDHENMFWYRQDPGLGLRLIYFSYDVKMKEKGDIPEGYSVSREKKERFSLILESASTNQTSMYLCASTDGTVRSPLHFGNGTRLTVT.

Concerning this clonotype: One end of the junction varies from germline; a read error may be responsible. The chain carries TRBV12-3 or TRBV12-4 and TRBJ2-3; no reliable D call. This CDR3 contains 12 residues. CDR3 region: CASGVSTDAQYF. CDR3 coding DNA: TGTGCCAGCGGAGTGAGCACAGATGCGCAGTATTTT.

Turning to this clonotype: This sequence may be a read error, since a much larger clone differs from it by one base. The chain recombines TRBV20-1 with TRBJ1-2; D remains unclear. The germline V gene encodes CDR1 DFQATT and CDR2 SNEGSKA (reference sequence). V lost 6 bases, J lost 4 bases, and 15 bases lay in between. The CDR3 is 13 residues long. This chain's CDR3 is CSAATADRYGYTF. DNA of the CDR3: TGCAGTGCCGCCACGGCAGACCGCTATGGCTACACCTTC.

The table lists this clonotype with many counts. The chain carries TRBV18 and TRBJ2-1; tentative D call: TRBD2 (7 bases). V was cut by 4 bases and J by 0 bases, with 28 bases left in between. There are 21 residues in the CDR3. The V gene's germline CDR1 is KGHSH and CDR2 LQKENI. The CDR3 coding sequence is TGTGCCAGCTCACGGCCCGGGGGGCGGGGGTCGATTTCCCGCTCCTACAATGAGCAGTTCTTC. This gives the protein CASSRPGGRGSISRSYNEQFF.

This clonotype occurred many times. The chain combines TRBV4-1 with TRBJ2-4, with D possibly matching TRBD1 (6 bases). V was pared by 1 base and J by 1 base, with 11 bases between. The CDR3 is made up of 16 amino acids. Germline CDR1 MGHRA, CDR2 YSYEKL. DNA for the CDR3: TGCGCCAGCAGCCAAGGGGACAATAGGGCCAAAAACATTCAGTACTTC. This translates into CASSQGDNRAKNIQYF.

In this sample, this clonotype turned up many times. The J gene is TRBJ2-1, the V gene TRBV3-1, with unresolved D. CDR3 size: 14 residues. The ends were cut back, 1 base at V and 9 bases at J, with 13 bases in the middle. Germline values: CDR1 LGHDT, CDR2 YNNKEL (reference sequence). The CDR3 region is CASSQVRKLGEQFF. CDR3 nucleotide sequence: TGTGCCAGCAGCCAAGTTCGTAAGTTGGGTGAGCAGTTCTTC.

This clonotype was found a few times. Here the CDR3 DNA reads TGTGCCAGCAGCTTGGGGAACTCTGGAAACACCATATATTTT. This encodes CASSLGNSGNTIYF. The chain has TRBV7-2 and TRBJ1-3; D not resolved. Germline CDR1 SGHTA, CDR2 FQGNSA. Trimming shortened V by 3 bases and J by 0 bases, and 6 bases separated the two germline ends. This CDR3 has 14 residues.

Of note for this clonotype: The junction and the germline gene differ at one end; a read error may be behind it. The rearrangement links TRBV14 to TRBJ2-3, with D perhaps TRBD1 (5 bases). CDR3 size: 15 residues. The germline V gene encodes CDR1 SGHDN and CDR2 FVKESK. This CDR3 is CASSPLGRSTGTQYF. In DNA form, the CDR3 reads TGTGCCAGCAGCCCCCTGGGGCGCAGCACAGGTACGCAGTATTTT.

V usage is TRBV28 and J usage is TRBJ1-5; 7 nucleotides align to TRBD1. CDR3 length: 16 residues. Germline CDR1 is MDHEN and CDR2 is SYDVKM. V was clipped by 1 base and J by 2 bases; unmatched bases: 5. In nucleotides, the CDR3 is TGTGCCAGCAGTTTATCAGACAGGGTAGGCAATCAGCCCCAGCATTTT. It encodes CASSLSDRVGNQPQHF.

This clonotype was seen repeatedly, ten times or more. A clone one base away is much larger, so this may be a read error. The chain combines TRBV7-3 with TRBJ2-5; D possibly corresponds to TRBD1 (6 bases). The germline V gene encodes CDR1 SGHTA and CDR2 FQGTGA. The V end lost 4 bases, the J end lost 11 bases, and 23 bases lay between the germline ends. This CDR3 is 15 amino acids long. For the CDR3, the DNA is TGTGCCAGCAGCTCTCTTCAGGGGCGTAACGATGAGCAGTACTTC. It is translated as CASSSLQGRNDEQYF.

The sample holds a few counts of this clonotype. The CDR3 DNA follows: TGTGCCAGCAGCGTAGAACCGGCCAGCTATTCTTTCTACACCTTC. This codes for CASSVEPASYSFYTF. The J gene is TRBJ1-2, the V gene TRBV9; D gene uncertain. The V gene's germline CDR1 is SGDLS and CDR2 YYNGEE. Trimming left V 0 bases short and J 10 bases short, with 19 bases between. The CDR3 is made up of 15 amino acids.

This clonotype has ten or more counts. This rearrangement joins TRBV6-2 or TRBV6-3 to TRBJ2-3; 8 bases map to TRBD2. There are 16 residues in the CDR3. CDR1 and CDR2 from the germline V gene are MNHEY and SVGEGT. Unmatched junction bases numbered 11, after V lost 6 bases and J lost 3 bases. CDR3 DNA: TGTGCCAGCAGGCCTCGGATAGCGGGGACGACAGATACGCAGTATTTT. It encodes CASRPRIAGTTDTQYF.

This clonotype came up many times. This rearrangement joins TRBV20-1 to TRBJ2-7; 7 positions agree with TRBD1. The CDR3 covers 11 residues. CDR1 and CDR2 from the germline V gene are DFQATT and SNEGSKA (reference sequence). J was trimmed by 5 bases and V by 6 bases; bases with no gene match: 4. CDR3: CSAGQADEQYF. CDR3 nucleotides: TGCAGTGCCGGACAGGCGGACGAGCAGTACTTC.

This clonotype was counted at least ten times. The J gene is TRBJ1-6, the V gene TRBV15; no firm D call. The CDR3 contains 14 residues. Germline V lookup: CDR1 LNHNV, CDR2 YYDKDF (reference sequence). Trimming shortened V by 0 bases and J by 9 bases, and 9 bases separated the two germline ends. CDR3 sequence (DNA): TGTGCCACCAGCAGAGAATTAGAGGGTTCACCCCTCCACTTT. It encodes CATSRELEGSPLHF.

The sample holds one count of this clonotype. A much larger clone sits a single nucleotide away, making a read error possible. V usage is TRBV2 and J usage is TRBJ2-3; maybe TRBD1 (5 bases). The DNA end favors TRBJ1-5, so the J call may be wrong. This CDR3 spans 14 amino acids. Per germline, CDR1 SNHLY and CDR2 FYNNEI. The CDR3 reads CASSRRTGGDTQHF. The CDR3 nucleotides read TGTGCCAGCAGTCGACGTACGGGGGGAGATACGCAGCATTTT.

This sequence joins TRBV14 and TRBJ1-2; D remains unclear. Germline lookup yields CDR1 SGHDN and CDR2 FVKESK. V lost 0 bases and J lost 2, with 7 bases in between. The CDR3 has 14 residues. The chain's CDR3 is CASSQEVQNYGYTF. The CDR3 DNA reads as TGTGCCAGCAGCCAAGAAGTACAGAACTATGGCTACACCTTC.

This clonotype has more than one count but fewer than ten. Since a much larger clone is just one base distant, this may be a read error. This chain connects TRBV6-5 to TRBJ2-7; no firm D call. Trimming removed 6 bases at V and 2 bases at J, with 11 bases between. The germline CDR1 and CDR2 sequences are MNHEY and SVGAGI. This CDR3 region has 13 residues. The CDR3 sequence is CASSPLSPYEQYF. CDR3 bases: TGTGCCAGCAGCCCACTAAGCCCCTACGAGCAGTACTTC.

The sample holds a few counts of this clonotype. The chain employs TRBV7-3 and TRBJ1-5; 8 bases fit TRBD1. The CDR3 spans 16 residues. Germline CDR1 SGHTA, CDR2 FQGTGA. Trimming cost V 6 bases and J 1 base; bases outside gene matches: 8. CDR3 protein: CASRPFGQGSNQPQHF. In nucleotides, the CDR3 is TGTGCCAGCAGGCCCTTTGGACAGGGAAGCAATCAGCCCCAGCATTTT.

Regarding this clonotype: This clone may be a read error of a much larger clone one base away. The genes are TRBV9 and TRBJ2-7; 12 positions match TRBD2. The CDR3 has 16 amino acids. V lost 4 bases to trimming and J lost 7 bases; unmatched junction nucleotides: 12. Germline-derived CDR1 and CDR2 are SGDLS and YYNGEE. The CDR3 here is CASSLLAGGSGNEQYF. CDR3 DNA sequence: TGTGCCAGCAGCCTCCTAGCGGGGGGGTCTGGAAATGAGCAGTACTTC.

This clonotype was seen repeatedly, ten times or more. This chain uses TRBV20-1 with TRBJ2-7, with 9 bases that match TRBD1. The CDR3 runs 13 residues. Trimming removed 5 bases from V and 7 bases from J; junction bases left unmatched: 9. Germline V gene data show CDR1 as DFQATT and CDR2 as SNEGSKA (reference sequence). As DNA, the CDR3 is TGCAGTGCTTACAGGGGGCCTGAGCGGGAGCAGTACTTC. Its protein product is CSAYRGPEREQYF.